The 3 T cell receptor beta chains below were found in one sample sequenced in a study of human CD8 memory T cell subsets. Generation of TCR beta libraries used UMI-labeled 5' RACE. TCRdb re-called the 5' RACE reads and catalogs CDR3 proteins one per entry, DNA excluded. The table lists 15,000 to 20,000 distinct CDR3 sequences. Material: CD8+ T cells from PBMCs. The receptors were sampled from a human donor in good health.

This chain connects TRBV28 to TRBJ2-1; no DNA is available, so the TRBD2 call from TCRdb remains unchecked. The CDR3 is made up of 16 amino acids. The germline gives CDR1 MDHEN, CDR2 SYDVKM. The CDR3 loop is CASSPPGLAGYNEQFF.

This chain links TRBV7-8 with TRBJ2-3; TCRdb selects TRBD2, and the lack of DNA leaves this call unchecked. Germline CDR1 and CDR2: SGHVS and FQNEAQ. This CDR3 region has 16 residues. The CDR3 protein is CASSLVSGGGTDTQYF.

By frequency, this clonotype is medium-sized. This chain links TRBV5-1 with TRBJ1-1. Germline loops: CDR1 SGHRS, CDR2 YFSETQ. There are 15 residues in the CDR3. The CDR3 loop reads CASSRTTVMNTEAFF.